One and the same sample provided the 21 T cell receptor beta chains below, sequenced in a study of CXCR3-negative and CXCR3-positive naive CD8 T cells. TRB cDNA libraries were made by UMI-labeled 5' RACE. TCRdb re-called the 5' RACE reads; one entry per CDR3 protein, DNA not given. This listing includes 100,000 to 150,000 distinct CDR3 sequences. Sequencing input: naive CXCR3- CD8+ T cells from blood. Subset: CD45RO-CCR7+CD27+CD95- naive CD8+ T cells lacking CXCR3 (TNR3-). Every receptor here comes from a human donor in good health. Some clones in this sample may be carry-over from other donors' samples.

The rearrangement links TRBV12-3 or TRBV12-4 to TRBJ2-2; TCRdb picks TRBD2, but there is no DNA to check that call. This CDR3 is 15 amino acids long. CDR3 residues: CASSPPGLISGELFF.

The CDR3 here is CASSSGTGVYGYTF. The J gene is TRBJ1-2, the V gene TRBV7-2; TCRdb indicates TRBD1, and absent DNA this call remains unverified. This CDR3 has 14 amino acids. Germline lookup yields CDR1 SGHTA and CDR2 FQGNSA.

J is TRBJ2-7 and V is TRBV14; TCRdb selects TRBD2, and the lack of DNA leaves this call unchecked. Per germline, CDR1 SGHDN and CDR2 FVKESK. The CDR3 is 13 residues long. CDR3 in amino acids: CASSHGPAYEQYF.

The rearrangement joins TRBV5-5 to TRBJ1-2. There are 14 residues in the CDR3. Germline values: CDR1 SGHKS, CDR2 YYEKEE (reference sequence). CDR3 region: CASSLSSSLEGYTF.

The J gene is TRBJ2-5, the V gene TRBV20-1; TCRdb's D gene call, TRBD2, goes unchecked for lack of DNA. Germline loops: CDR1 DFQATT, CDR2 SNEGSKA (reference sequence). This CDR3 is built from 15 residues. The CDR3 is CSALGTSGVQETQYF.

The genes are TRBV29-1 and TRBJ2-7; TCRdb calls TRBD1, which cannot be checked without DNA. CDR3 length: 15 amino acids. CDR1 is SQVTM, CDR2 ANQGSEA, per germline. This CDR3 reads CSVEDPRDPNYEQYF.

The gene calls are TRBV5-1 and TRBJ2-7. The CDR3 consists of 15 residues. Germline CDR1 and CDR2: SGHRS and YFSETQ. The CDR3 protein is CASSLVADGTYEQYF.

The rearrangement links TRBV28 to TRBJ2-3. This CDR3 is built from 15 residues. The germline V gene has CDR1 MDHEN and CDR2 SYDVKM. The CDR3 region is CASAHLQSGTDTQYF.

The rearrangement links TRBV7-9 to TRBJ2-7; TCRdb outputs TRBD1, but without DNA this stays unchecked. The CDR3 has 17 amino acids. Per the germline V gene, CDR1 is SEHNR and CDR2 is FQNEAQ (reference sequence). The CDR3 loop is CASSLAPTGRSSYEQYF.

The chain has TRBV7-6 and TRBJ2-2; TCRdb indicates TRBD2, and absent DNA this call remains unverified. The CDR3 is 19 residues long. Germline V gene data show CDR1 as SGHVS and CDR2 as FNYEAQ. CDR3 residues: CASSQTPLAGGPGTGELFF.

The V and J genes are TRBV25-1 and TRBJ1-4; TCRdb lists TRBD1, though no DNA is available to test this call. The germline V gene has CDR1 MGHDK and CDR2 SYGVNS. This CDR3 is 15 amino acids long. CDR3 loop: CASSDGGTGDEKLFF. Full variable domain (remainder filled in from reference TRBV25-1 and TRBJ1-4): EADIYQTPRYLVIGTGKKITLECSQTMGHDKMYWYQQDPGMELHLIHYSYGVNSTEKGDLSSESTVSRIRTEHFPLTLESARPSHTSQYLCASSDGGTGDEKLFFGSGTQLSVL.

V gene TRBV7-2 combines with J gene TRBJ2-7; TCRdb picks TRBD2, but there is no DNA to check that call. CDR3 size: 16 residues. The germline CDR1 and CDR2 sequences are SGHTA and FQGNSA. The CDR3 reads CASSFGLAGDSYEQYF.

The chain has TRBV28 and TRBJ1-5. CDR1 and CDR2 (germline): MDHEN, SYDVKM. The CDR3 is 15 residues long. The CDR3 sequence is CASSTEGLGNQPQHF.

The chain uses TRBV6-5 and TRBJ2-7. Per the germline V gene, CDR1 is MNHEY and CDR2 is SVGAGI. This CDR3 is 13 amino acids long. The CDR3: CASSYGKGYEQYF.

The chain carries TRBV7-8 and TRBJ2-2. There are 12 residues in the CDR3. CDR1 is SGHVS and CDR2 is FQNEAQ in the germline V gene. The CDR3 here is CASTGSTGELFF.

V gene TRBV6-1 combines with J gene TRBJ2-7. This CDR3 comprises 13 residues. Germline V gene data show CDR1 as MNHNS and CDR2 as SASEGT. This CDR3 reads CASSESEVYEQYF.

This chain joins TRBV7-8 and TRBJ2-2; with no DNA, the TCRdb D assignment of TRBD1 cannot be verified. Germline loops: CDR1 SGHVS, CDR2 FQNEAQ. This CDR3 spans 16 amino acids. CDR3: CASSLALSGWTGELFF.

The gene calls are TRBV28 and TRBJ2-3; TCRdb names TRBD2, which stays unverified in the absence of DNA. The germline gives CDR1 MDHEN, CDR2 SYDVKM. This CDR3 has 15 amino acids. CDR3 loop: CASSPSGSSTDTQYF.

This rearrangement joins TRBV6-5 to TRBJ2-2. The CDR3 is 14 residues long. The germline CDR1 and CDR2 sequences are MNHEY and SVGAGI. The CDR3 here is CASRLAESTGELFF.

The chain recombines TRBV28 with TRBJ2-1; TCRdb picks TRBD2, but there is no DNA to check that call. Looked up from germline, CDR1 is MDHEN and CDR2 is SYDVKM. This CDR3 has 17 residues. The CDR3 region is CASSLRDLDTPYNEQFF. The entire variable domain, with the rest obtained from reference TRBV28 and TRBJ2-1, is as follows: DVKVTQSSRYLVKRTGEKVFLECVQDMDHENMFWYRQDPGLGLRLIYFSYDVKMKEKGDIPEGYSVSREKKERFSLILESASTNQTSMYLCASSLRDLDTPYNEQFFGPGTRLTVL.

The chain carries TRBV6-5 and TRBJ1-5. Germline CDR1 is MNHEY and CDR2 is SVGAGI. The CDR3 loop spans 13 amino acids. The CDR3 sequence: CASSPLVNQPQHF.